This T cell receptor beta chain appears in the sequencing data of a study of neoadjuvant anti-PD-1 for oral cavity cancer. On the study more broadly: Most patients had three to four biweekly doses of 3 mg/kg nivolumab before resection.

The V end lost 2 bases, the J end lost 7 bases, and 12 bases lay between the germline ends. This CDR3 region has 13 residues. The V gene's germline CDR1 is MNHNY and CDR2 SVGAGI (reference sequence). Blood libraries mostly used roughly 440 ng genomic DNA, six replicates each. This table comes from immunoSEQ multiplex PCR, and its TCRdb copy is limited to in-frame clones, with some not included. The sample consists of around 81,000 clones, about 84% of them appearing once. On this clone itself: Antigen unknown.

Study-wide findings and caveats: Treg/Th17 ratio rose with pretreatment blood and fell with post-treatment tumor TCRbeta clonality. With a few patients per group, TCR findings need larger cohorts.

The sample was PBMCs, taken before nivolumab (anti-PD-1) treatment. The genes are TRBV6-6 and TRBJ2-7; D may be TRBD1 or TRBD2 (5 bases each). This TCR was sampled from a person aged 40-85 years with oral cavity squamous cell carcinoma. In DNA, the CDR3 is TGTGCCAGCAGTTACCAGGGACCTAGGGAGCAGTACTTC. Translated, it gives CASSYQGPREQYF.